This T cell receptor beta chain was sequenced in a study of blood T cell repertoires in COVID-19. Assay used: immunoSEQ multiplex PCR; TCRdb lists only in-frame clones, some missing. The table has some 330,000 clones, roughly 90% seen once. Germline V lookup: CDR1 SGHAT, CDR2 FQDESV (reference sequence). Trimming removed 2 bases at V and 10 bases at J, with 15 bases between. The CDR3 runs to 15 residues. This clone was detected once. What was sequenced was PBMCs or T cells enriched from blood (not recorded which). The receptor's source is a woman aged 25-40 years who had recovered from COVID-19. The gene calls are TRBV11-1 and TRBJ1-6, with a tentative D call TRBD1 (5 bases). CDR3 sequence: CASSLSGGGNSPLHF. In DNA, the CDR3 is TGTGCCAGCAGCTTATCCGGCGGGGGTAACTCACCCCTCCACTTT. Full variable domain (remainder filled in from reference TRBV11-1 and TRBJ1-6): EAEVAQSPRYKITEKSQAVAFWCDPISGHATLYWYRQILGQGPELLVQFQDESVVDDSQLPKDRFSAERLKGVDSTLKIQPAELGDSAMYLCASSLSGGGNSPLHFGNGTRLTVT.